This T cell receptor (beta chain) was profiled in a study of OX40 agonist ivuxolimab in advanced cancers. About the study: As their treatment, patients were administered ivuxolimab, an agonistic anti-OX40 (CD134) antibody. Study-wide points: Partial responders dosed at 0.1-3.0 mg/kg displayed clonal expansion ranking among the lowest.

Profiled with immunoSEQ multiplex PCR; TCRdb holds only in-frame clones, not every one. The repertoire consists of over 55,000 clones, with 75% to 85% occurring once and the leading ten covering less than 9.5%. Germline assignment: CDR1 SEHNR and CDR2 FQNEAQ (reference sequence). V was clipped by 5 bases and J by 6 bases; unmatched bases: 6. The CDR3 is made up of 15 amino acids. On this clone: Its cognate antigen is unknown.

Autoimmune disease history or systemic immunosuppression barred patients. This clonotype was sampled from an adult with an advanced solid tumor such as melanoma, head and neck, liver or kidney cancer. The chain joins TRBV7-9 to TRBJ2-7; 14 bases match TRBD2. The sample consisted of CD4+ or CD8+ T cells sorted from blood, taken in a trial of the OX40 agonist ivuxolimab. The CDR3 sequence: CASSPRLAGGLEQYF. As DNA, the CDR3 is TGTGCCAGCAGCCCAAGACTAGCGGGAGGGCTCGAGCAGTACTTC.